This T cell receptor beta chain is drawn from a study of vaccination and CD4 T cells after COVID-19. Study overall: Timing of post-vaccine sample collection was a median around 72 days after dose two, with a range of 14 to 241.

As regards this clonotype: The antigen remains unidentified.

As to treatment: approximately nine-day PBMC culture with coronavirus spike peptide pools or control peptides (ViraFEST assay). Sequenced with the Oncomine TCR Beta short-read assay was DNA taken from cultured CD4+ T cells. The authors extracted genomic DNA from cultured CD4+ T cells. TCRdb re-derived calls from the PCR reads in MiXCR, one entry per CDR3 protein. The top ten clones hold roughly 10% of a sample with about 11,000 distinct CDR3 sequences, roughly two fifths of them seen once. Looked up from germline, CDR1 is MNHNS and CDR2 is SASEGT. V was pared by 6 bases and J by 0 bases, with 5 bases of the junction left unmatched. This CDR3 spans 15 amino acids.

This specimen was CD4+ T cells from blood, cultured in vitro, taken after SARS-CoV-2 vaccination. The TCR comes from a human donor who had recovered from COVID-19. This chain uses TRBV6-1 with TRBJ1-3; 7 nucleotides agree with TRBD1. As DNA, the CDR3 is TGTGCCAGCAGCCAGGACAGGTACTCTGGAAACACCATATATTTT. This translates into CASSQDRYSGNTIYF.